This entry lists 6 T cell receptor beta chains sequenced from one sample in a study of cytomegalovirus exposure and HLA in healthy donors. Method: immunoSEQ multiplex PCR; TCRdb's copy keeps in-frame clones and lacks some. The sample gives about 100,000 clones, approximately 85% of which show up once; around 3% is in the top ten. Sequencing used PBMCs. The source is a woman younger than 35 in good health and CMV-seronegative.

This chain connects TRBV9 to TRBJ1-3; D might be TRBD1 (6 bases). V was clipped by 4 bases and J by 0 bases, with 11 bases between them. The CDR3 has 15 residues. CDR1 and CDR2 (germline): SGDLS, YYNGEE. The CDR3 DNA reads TGTGCCAGCAGCCCGGACAGCCTCTCTGGAAACACCATATATTTT. Protein sequence: CASSPDSLSGNTIYF. Using reference TRBV9 and TRBJ1-3 for the parts outside the CDR3, the full variable domain is DSGVTQTPKHLITATGQRVTLRCSPRSGDLSVYWYQQSLDQGLQFLIQYYNGEERAKGNILERFSAQQFPDLHSELNLSSLELGDSALYFCASSPDSLSGNTIYFGEGSWLTVV.

The chain couples TRBV27 to TRBJ1-1; D is perhaps TRBD1 (5 bases). CDR3 length equals 14 residues. The V gene lost 6 bases and the J gene lost 0 bases, with 11 bases spanning the gap. Germline V gene data show CDR1 as MNHEY and CDR2 as SMNVEV (reference sequence). The CDR3: CASRTGLLNTEAFF. Here the CDR3 DNA reads TGTGCCAGCAGGACGGGACTCCTGAACACTGAAGCTTTCTTT.

The rearrangement joins TRBV11-2 to TRBJ2-2; 7 bases map to TRBD1. V shed 5 bases and J 1 base; nucleotides not matched to a gene: 1. The CDR3 contains 14 residues. Germline lookup yields CDR1 SGHAT and CDR2 FQNNGV. In nucleotides, the CDR3 is TGTGCCAGCAGCAGGACAGGGAACACCGGGGAGCTGTTTTTT. This sequence encodes CASSRTGNTGELFF.

This clone showed up just a few times. The DNA of the CDR3 is TGCGCCAGCAGCCAAGATAGGTCTAGCGGACCGGAGACCCAGTACTTC. Residues: CASSQDRSSGPETQYF. The chain has TRBV4-1 and TRBJ2-5, with 7 bases matching TRBD2. From germline, CDR1 is MGHRA and CDR2 YSYEKL. The junction had 9 bases not matched to a gene; V was cut back by 0 bases and J by 5 bases. The CDR3 has 16 residues.

J is TRBJ2-5 and V is TRBV6-6, with TRBD2 matching 7 bases. The germline gives CDR1 MNHNY, CDR2 SVGAGI (reference sequence). After removal of 6 bases from V and 5 bases from J, the junction contained 6 bases not matched to a gene. The CDR3 runs to 13 residues. DNA of the CDR3: TGTGCCAGCAGCTCGGGACTACTGGAGACCCAGTACTTC. It encodes CASSSGLLETQYF.

This chain uses TRBV27 with TRBJ2-3, with 12 bases matching TRBD2. The CDR3 runs 17 residues. The V gene end was trimmed by 6 bases and the J gene end by 0 bases; junction bases not matched to a gene: 7. Germline CDR1 MNHEY, CDR2 SMNVEV (reference sequence). The CDR3 DNA sequence: TGTGCCAGCAGGGGGGTCACTAGCGGGGGGAGCACAGATACGCAGTATTTT. Translation: CASRGVTSGGSTDTQYF.